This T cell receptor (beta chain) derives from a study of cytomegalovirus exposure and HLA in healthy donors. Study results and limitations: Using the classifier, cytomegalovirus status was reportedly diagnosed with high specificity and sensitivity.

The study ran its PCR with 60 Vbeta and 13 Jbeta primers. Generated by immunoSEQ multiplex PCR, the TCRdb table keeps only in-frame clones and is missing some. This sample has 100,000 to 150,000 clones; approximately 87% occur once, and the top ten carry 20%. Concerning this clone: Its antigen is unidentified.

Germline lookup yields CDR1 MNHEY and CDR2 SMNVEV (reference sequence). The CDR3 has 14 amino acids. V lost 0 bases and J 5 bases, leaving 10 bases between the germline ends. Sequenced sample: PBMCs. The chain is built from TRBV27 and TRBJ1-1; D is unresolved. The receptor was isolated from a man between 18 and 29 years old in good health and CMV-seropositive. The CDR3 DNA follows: TGTGCCAGCAGTTTATCAAGAACTAGAACTGAAGCTTTCTTT. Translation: CASSLSRTRTEAFF.